This T cell receptor (beta chain) was retrieved from a study of cytomegalovirus exposure and HLA in healthy donors. Overall study findings and caveats: A few chains tied to CMV proved CMV antigen-specific in vitro. Diagnosis of cytomegalovirus status made by the classifier reportedly showed high specificity and sensitivity. Cytomegalovirus-associated TCR beta chains were listed, numbering some 170.

Repertoires were generated with immunoSEQ multiplex PCR, while TCRdb's copy carries only in-frame clones and drops some. The sample has over 85,000 clones; under 95% are singletons. About this clone: Its antigen is unidentified.

Germline CDR1 is MDHEN and CDR2 is SYDVKM. This CDR3 region has 14 residues. Trimming took 4 bases from V and 1 from J, leaving 10 bases between them. The donors formed part of the approximately 110-subject validation cohort, distinct from the approximately 670-subject first cohort. The source material was PBMCs. The origin of this receptor is a woman in her thirties in good health and CMV-seropositive. The chain links TRBV28 to TRBJ1-1, with D uncertain. DNA of the CDR3: TGTGCCAGCAGTTCCCCCCCAGAGAACACTGAAGCTTTCTTT. Its translation: CASSSPPENTEAFF.